One and the same sample provided the 18 T cell receptor beta chains below, sequenced in a study of T cells in Graves' hyperthyroidism and ophthalmopathy (dated by TCRdb to about 2019). Receptor libraries were prepared by multiplex PCR. The reads were generated on an Illumina HiSeq 2000. The TCR beta CDR3 regions were amplified from RNA transcripts. A first-round RT-PCR of the TCR CDR3 used the HTBI primer set with the Qiagen OneStep RT-PCR kit. In TCRdb, the public reads were trimmed at Q25 with fastp and aligned with MiXCR, with productive beta chains retained. Rows with a matching CDR3 protein are joined into one entry that keeps the most common DNA and genes. For this sample the table gives over 700,000 distinct CDR3 sequences, of which roughly a sixth were detected only once. In total, the top ten clones hold 15% to 20% of the sample. Source material: blood. These receptors were obtained from a woman aged 50 to 65 with Graves' hyperthyroidism that later progressed to Graves' ophthalmopathy.

V gene TRBV19 combines with J gene TRBJ2-2; 8 bases fit TRBD1. The CDR3 extends over 15 amino acids. Germline trimming cut 10 bases from V and 4 bases from J; bases unmatched to any gene: 11. Looked up from germline, CDR1 is LNHDA and CDR2 is SQIVND (reference sequence). The DNA of the CDR3 is TGTGCCATTGCACCGGGGACAGGACGCACCGGGGAGCTGTTTTTT. This translates into CAIAPGTGRTGELFF.

This clonotype was seen many times. V and J are TRBV18 and TRBJ1-4; D is uncertain. Germline V lookup: CDR1 KGHSH, CDR2 LQKENI. The V end was cut by 3 bases, the J end by 7 bases, with 15 bases between. This CDR3 is 15 amino acids long. The CDR3 bases are TGTGCCAGCTCACCTCCACGGGGTGGGGTTGAAAAACTGTTTTTT. Encoded protein: CASSPPRGGVEKLFF.

The table lists this clonotype with many counts. The chain is built from TRBV12-3 or TRBV12-4 and TRBJ1-2; D gene uncertain. V was trimmed by 5 bases and J by 0 bases, leaving 7 bases between them. CDR3 length: 13 amino acids. The CDR3 region is CASSLPANYGYTF. As DNA, the CDR3 is TGTGCCAGCAGTCTTCCTGCTAACTATGGCTACACCTTC.

There are a few counts of this clonotype. The chain combines TRBV7-9 with TRBJ2-3; D unresolved. CDR3 length: 16 residues. Germline CDR1 and CDR2: SEHNR and FQNEAQ (reference sequence). The V end lost 0 bases, the J end lost 2 bases, and 12 bases lay between the germline ends. CDR3 DNA: TGTGCCAGCAGCTTAGCCCTTCTCGTATTCACAGATACGCAGTATTTT. Translating gives CASSLALLVFTDTQYF. Looking up the rest from reference TRBV7-9 and TRBJ2-3 gives the full variable domain: DTGVSQNPRHKITKRGQNVTFRCDPISEHNRLYWYRQTLGQGPEFLTYFQNEAQLEKSRLLSDRFSAERPKGSFSTLEIQRTEQGDSAMYLCASSLALLVFTDTQYFGPGTRLTVL.

This clonotype was counted a few times. The chain combines TRBV4-1 with TRBJ1-1; D is undetermined. The V end lost 3 bases, the J end lost 4 bases, and 12 bases lay between the germline ends. The CDR3 length is 14 residues. Germline loops: CDR1 MGHRA, CDR2 YSYEKL. The CDR3 reads CASSQQGSRTEAFF. The CDR3 DNA is TGCGCCAGCAGCCAGCAAGGGTCCCGCACTGAAGCTTTCTTT.

The J gene is TRBJ1-1, the V gene TRBV19; a possible D gene is TRBD1 (5 bases). Trimming took off 7 bases at V and 1 base at J, with 10 bases between the two ends. In germline, CDR1 is LNHDA, CDR2 SQIVND (reference sequence). The CDR3 contains 13 residues. CDR3 sequence reads: CASTPGTNTEAFF. The DNA for the CDR3 is TGTGCCAGTACGCCAGGGACGAACACTGAAGCTTTCTTT.

This clonotype was picked up a small number of times. The V gene is TRBV7-9, the J gene TRBJ1-5; D unresolved. CDR1 and CDR2 (germline): SEHNR, FQNEAQ (reference sequence). The CDR3 runs 15 residues. Trimming stripped 5 bases from V and 0 bases from J, with 11 bases between. The CDR3 spells CASSPLGNSNQPQHF. CDR3 DNA: TGTGCCAGCAGCCCGCTAGGGAATAGCAATCAGCCCCAGCATTTT.

The chain uses TRBV18 and TRBJ1-5, with D hard to call. Between the trimmed V and J ends, which lost 3 bases and 7 bases, there was a span of 10 bases. The CDR3 runs to 13 residues. The V gene's germline CDR1 is KGHSH and CDR2 LQKENI. The CDR3 loop reads CASSPEGRQPQHF. Written as DNA, the CDR3 is TGTGCCAGCTCACCGGAGGGCAGACAGCCCCAGCATTTT.

This clonotype occurred a few times. This chain joins TRBV27 and TRBJ1-6; a weak D match, TRBD1 (5 bases). The CDR3 extends over 12 amino acids. Trimming pared 6 bases from V and 14 bases from J, leaving 14 bases between. CDR1 and CDR2 (germline): MNHEY, SMNVEV (reference sequence). CDR3: CASSHRDSTLHF. The CDR3 bases are TGTGCCAGCAGCCACCGGGACTCAACCCTCCACTTT.

This sequence joins TRBV20-1 and TRBJ2-5; D remains ambiguous. Trimming removed 0 bases at V and 5 bases at J, with 10 bases between. This CDR3 is built from 13 residues. Germline loops: CDR1 DFQATT, CDR2 SNEGSKA (reference sequence). The CDR3 coding sequence is TGCAGTGCTAGAGATCACCGCTTGGAGACCCAGTACTTC. This encodes CSARDHRLETQYF.

At least ten counts were recorded for this clonotype. The rearrangement uses TRBV5-1 and TRBJ1-1, with 9 bases that match TRBD1. This CDR3 region has 15 residues. Germline assignment: CDR1 SGHRS and CDR2 YFSETQ. V dropped 4 bases and J dropped 5; count of bases not matched to a gene: 9. Here the CDR3 reads CASSPMGQGGTEAFF. The CDR3 DNA follows: TGCGCCAGCAGCCCAATGGGACAGGGAGGAACTGAAGCTTTCTTT.

The CDR3 coding sequence is TGTGCCAGCAGCCCTGGACAGTTTCGTGATAAACTGTTTTTT. Residues: CASSPGQFRDKLFF. The chain combines TRBV7-6 with TRBJ1-4; D is perhaps TRBD1 (6 bases). The CDR3 contains 14 residues. V lost 5 bases and J lost 11, with 18 bases in between. Germline-derived CDR1 and CDR2 are SGHVS and FNYEAQ.

This clonotype was seen a handful of times. The J gene is TRBJ2-5, the V gene TRBV5-1; 7 nucleotides align to TRBD1. The length of the CDR3 is 15 residues. The V and J ends lost 4 bases and 7 bases, in that order; junction bases with no gene match: 13. Germline V CDR1 and CDR2: SGHRS, YFSETQ. In nucleotides, the CDR3 is TGCGCCAGCAGCCCAATCAGACAGGGAACGGGGACCCAGTACTTC. Its protein is CASSPIRQGTGTQYF.

The chain couples TRBV5-1 to TRBJ2-2, with D perhaps matching TRBD1 (5 bases). Germline V lookup: CDR1 SGHRS, CDR2 YFSETQ. This CDR3 has 15 residues. V was clipped by 0 bases and J by 4 bases, with 10 bases between them. Here the CDR3 DNA reads TGCGCCAGCAGCTTGGGTGGACAACTCACCGGGGAGCTGTTTTTT. It encodes CASSLGGQLTGELFF. The whole variable domain, filled in from reference TRBV5-1 and TRBJ2-2, reads KAGVTQTPRYLIKTRGQQVTLSCSPISGHRSVSWYQQTPGQGLQFLFEYFSETQRNKGNFPGRFSGRQFSNSRSEMNVSTLELGDSALYLCASSLGGQLTGELFFGEGSRLTVL.

Comment on this clonotype: Relative to the germline gene, one junction end is altered; a read error may explain this. The chain uses TRBV9 and TRBJ2-1, with D hard to call. Per germline, CDR1 SGDLS and CDR2 YYNGEE. The CDR3 length is 13 residues. CDR3 DNA: TGTGCCGGCAGCGTAGTCCCAACCAATGAGCAGTTCTTC. Residues: CAGSVVPTNEQFF. The complete variable domain, with remaining parts taken from reference TRBV9 and TRBJ2-1, reads DSGVTQTPKHLITATGQRVTLRCSPRSGDLSVYWYQQSLDQGLQFLIQYYNGEERAKGNILERFSAQQFPDLHSELNLSSLELGDSALYFCAGSVVPTNEQFFGPGTRLTVL.

This clonotype has at least ten counts. The chain couples TRBV2 to TRBJ1-1; D is undetermined. The CDR3 extends over 14 amino acids. Germline CDR1 SNHLY, CDR2 FYNNEI. Trimming took off 0 bases at V and 5 bases at J, with 10 bases between the two ends. The chain's CDR3 is CASSEARDRTEAFF. The CDR3 DNA is TGTGCCAGCAGTGAAGCCCGGGATCGGACTGAAGCTTTCTTT.

The table lists this clonotype with a few counts. The rearrangement uses TRBV15 and TRBJ1-6, with TRBD1 matching over 7 bases. This CDR3 has 14 amino acids. V gave up 7 bases and J gave up 7 bases; unmatched junction bases: 7. Looked up from germline, CDR1 is LNHNV and CDR2 is YYDKDF (reference sequence). The CDR3 sequence is CATTLDRANSPLHF. CDR3 DNA: TGTGCCACCACCCTAGACAGGGCAAATTCACCCCTCCACTTT. Full variable domain (missing parts from reference TRBV15 and TRBJ1-6): DAMVIQNPRYQVTQFGKPVTLSCSQTLNHNVMYWYQQKSSQAPKLLFHYYDKDFNNEADTPDNFQSRRPNTSFCFLDIRSPGLGDTAMYLCATTLDRANSPLHFGNGTRLTVT.

This clonotype was picked up many times. The rearrangement joins TRBV10-3 to TRBJ1-1; D unclear. CDR1 and CDR2 from the germline V gene are ENHRY and SYGVKD. V gave up 3 bases and J gave up 7 bases, with 9 bases separating them. CDR3 length equals 12 residues. CDR3 coding DNA: TGTGCCATCAGTGAAGGAACGGGTGAAGCTTTCTTT. This sequence encodes CAISEGTGEAFF.